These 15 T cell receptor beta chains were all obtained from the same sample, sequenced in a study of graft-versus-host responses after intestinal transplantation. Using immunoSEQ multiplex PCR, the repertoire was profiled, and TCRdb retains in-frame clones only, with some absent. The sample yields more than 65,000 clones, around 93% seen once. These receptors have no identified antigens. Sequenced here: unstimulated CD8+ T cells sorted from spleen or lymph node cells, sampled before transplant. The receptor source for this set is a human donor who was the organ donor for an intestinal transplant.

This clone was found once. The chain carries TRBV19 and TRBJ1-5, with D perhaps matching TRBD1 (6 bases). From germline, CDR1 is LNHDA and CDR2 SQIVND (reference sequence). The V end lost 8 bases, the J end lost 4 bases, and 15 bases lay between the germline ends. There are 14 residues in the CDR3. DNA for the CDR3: TGTGCCAGTCAGGAGGGGGGCTATAATCAGCCCCAGCATTTT. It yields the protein CASQEGGYNQPQHF.

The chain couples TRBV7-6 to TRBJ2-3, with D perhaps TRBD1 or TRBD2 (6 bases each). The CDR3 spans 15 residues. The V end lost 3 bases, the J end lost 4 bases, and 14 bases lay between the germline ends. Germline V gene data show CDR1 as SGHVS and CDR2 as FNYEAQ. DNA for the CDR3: TGTGCCAGCAGCTTTACGGGGGCGATATCAGATACGCAGTATTTT. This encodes CASSFTGAISDTQYF.

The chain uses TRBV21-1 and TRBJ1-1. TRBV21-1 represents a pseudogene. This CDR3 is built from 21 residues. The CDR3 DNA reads TGTGCCAGCACCCCAGGGAGGGGGTTACTTCCTTTCCTTAGAAGGGCCACTGAAGCTTTCTTT. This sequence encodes CASTPGRGLLPFLRRATEAFF.

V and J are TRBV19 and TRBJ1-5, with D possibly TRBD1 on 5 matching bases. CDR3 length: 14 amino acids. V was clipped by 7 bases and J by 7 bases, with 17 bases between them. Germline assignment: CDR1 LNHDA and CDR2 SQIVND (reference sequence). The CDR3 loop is CASTPVGVWQPQHF. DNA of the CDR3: TGTGCCAGTACCCCAGTGGGGGTTTGGCAGCCCCAGCATTTT. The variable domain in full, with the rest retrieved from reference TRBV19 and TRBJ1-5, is DGGITQSPKYLFRKEGQNVTLSCEQNLNHDAMYWYRQDPGQGLRLIYYSQIVNDFQKGDIAEGYSVSREKKESFPLTVTSAQKNPTAFYLCASTPVGVWQPQHFGDGTRLSIL.

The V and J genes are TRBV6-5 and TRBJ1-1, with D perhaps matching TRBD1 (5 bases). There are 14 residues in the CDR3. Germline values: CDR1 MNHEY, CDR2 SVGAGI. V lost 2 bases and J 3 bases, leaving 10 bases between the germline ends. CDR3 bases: TGTGCCAGCAGTTACGAAGGGGCCCACACTGAAGCTTTCTTT. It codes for CASSYEGAHTEAFF.

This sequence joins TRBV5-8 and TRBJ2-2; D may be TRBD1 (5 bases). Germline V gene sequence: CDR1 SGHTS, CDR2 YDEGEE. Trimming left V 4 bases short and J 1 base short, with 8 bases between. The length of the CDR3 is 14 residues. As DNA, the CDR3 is TGTGCCAGCAGCCCTACAGGGAACACCGGGGAGCTGTTTTTT. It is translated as CASSPTGNTGELFF.

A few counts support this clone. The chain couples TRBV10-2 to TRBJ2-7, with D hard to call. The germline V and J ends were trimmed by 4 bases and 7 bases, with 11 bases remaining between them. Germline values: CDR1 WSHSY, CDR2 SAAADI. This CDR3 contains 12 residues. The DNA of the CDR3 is TGCGCCAGCAGTGCCCGGGTGATAGAGCAGTACTTC. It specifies CASSARVIEQYF.

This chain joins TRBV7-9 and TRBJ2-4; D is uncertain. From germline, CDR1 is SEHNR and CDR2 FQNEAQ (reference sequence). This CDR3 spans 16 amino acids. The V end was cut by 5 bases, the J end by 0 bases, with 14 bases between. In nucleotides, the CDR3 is TGTGCCAGCAGCCCCGCAGGTACCGAAGCCAAAAACATTCAGTACTTC. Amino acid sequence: CASSPAGTEAKNIQYF.

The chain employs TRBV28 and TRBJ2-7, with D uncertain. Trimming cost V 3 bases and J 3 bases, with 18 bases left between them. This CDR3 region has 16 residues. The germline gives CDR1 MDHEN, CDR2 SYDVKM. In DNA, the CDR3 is TGTGCCAGCAGTTTCTTTAGTAGGCGGCCAGACTACGAGCAGTACTTC. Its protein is CASSFFSRRPDYEQYF.

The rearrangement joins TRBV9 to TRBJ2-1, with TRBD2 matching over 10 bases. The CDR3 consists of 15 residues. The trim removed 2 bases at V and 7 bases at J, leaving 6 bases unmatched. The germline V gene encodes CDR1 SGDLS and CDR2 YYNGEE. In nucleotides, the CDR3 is TGTGCCAGCAGCGTCAGCGGGGGGGCCAGGAATGAGCAGTTCTTC. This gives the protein CASSVSGGARNEQFF.

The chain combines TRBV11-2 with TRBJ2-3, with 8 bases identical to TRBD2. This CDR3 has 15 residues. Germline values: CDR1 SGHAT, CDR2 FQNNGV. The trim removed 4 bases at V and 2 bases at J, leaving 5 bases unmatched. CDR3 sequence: CASSSPSGLTDTQYF. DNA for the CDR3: TGTGCCAGCAGCTCCCCTAGCGGGCTCACAGATACGCAGTATTTT.

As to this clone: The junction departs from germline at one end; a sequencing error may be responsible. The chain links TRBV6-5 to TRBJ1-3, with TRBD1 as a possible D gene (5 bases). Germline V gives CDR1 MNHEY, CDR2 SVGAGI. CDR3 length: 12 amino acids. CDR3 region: CASSEHEWGGDF. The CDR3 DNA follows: TGTGCCAGCAGTGAGCACGAATGGGGGGGTGATTTT.

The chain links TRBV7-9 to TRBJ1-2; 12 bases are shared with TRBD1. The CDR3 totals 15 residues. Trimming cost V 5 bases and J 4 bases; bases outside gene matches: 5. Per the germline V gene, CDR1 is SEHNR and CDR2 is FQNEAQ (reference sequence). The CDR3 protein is CASSPGQGAFYGYTF. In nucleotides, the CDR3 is TGTGCCAGCAGCCCGGGACAGGGGGCCTTCTATGGCTACACCTTC.

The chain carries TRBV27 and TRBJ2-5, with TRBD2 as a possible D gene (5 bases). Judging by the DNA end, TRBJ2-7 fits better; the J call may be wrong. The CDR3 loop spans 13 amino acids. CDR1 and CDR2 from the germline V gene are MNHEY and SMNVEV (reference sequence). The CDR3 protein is CASSSGKAYEQYF. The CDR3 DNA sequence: TGTGCCAGCAGTTCGGGGAAGGCCTACGAGCAGTACTTC.

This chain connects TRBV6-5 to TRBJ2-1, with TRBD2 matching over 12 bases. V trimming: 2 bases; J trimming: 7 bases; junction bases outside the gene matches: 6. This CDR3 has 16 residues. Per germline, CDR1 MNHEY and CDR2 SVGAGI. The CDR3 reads CASSYDLLAGGNEQFF. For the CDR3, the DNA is TGTGCCAGCAGTTACGATCTACTAGCGGGAGGAAATGAGCAGTTCTTC.